This TCR beta chain derives from a study of CD8+ T cells in alopecia areata. This clone was counted between two and nine times. Its cognate antigen is unknown. J lost 3 bases, V lost 2 bases, and 5 bases had no gene match. CDR1 LGHNA and CDR2 YSLEER come from the germline V gene. The CDR3 runs to 15 residues. Study-wide results and limits: Whereas mice showed it more clearly, TCR sharing across patients was murkier, possibly because of HLA. In lesional scalp, particularly from alopecia totalis/universalis, clonality was higher than in normal scalp.

Individuals with alopecia areata gave both lesional scalp punch biopsies and peripheral blood for collection. The researchers isolated CD4+ and CD8+ T cells from PBMCs by sorting. TCR sequencing used cDNA made by reverse transcription of extracted RNA. Clones were read by immunoSEQ multiplex PCR, and TCRdb kept only the in-frame ones, dropping some. The sample includes over 150,000 clones, roughly 60% of them seen just once. The material sequenced was CD4+ T cells sorted from blood, taken at week 0. This clonotype was sampled from a human donor with alopecia areata. The V and J genes are TRBV4-3 and TRBJ2-7, with TRBD1 matching 9 bases. DNA of the CDR3: TGCGCCAGCAGCCAACAGACAGGGGGTAACTACGAGCAGTACTTC. Translation gives CASSQQTGGNYEQYF.